The 28 T cell receptor beta chains presented below share a single source sample, sequenced in a study of T cells in Graves' hyperthyroidism and ophthalmopathy. The CDR3 regions of TCR beta were amplified from RNA transcripts. TCR CDR3 underwent first-round RT-PCR with the HTBI primer set. TCRdb fed the multiplex PCR reads into MiXCR, producing one record per CDR3 protein. The table lists roughly 700,000 distinct CDR3 sequences, around a third of them singletons, with roughly 30% in the top ten. Sample: blood. The receptors were sampled from a woman aged 40 to 50 with Graves' hyperthyroidism.

The table lists this clonotype with a few counts. The chain uses TRBV2 and TRBJ1-5; D gene uncertain. The V end was cut by 6 bases, the J end by 6 bases, with 12 bases between. The CDR3 is 13 amino acids. Looked up from germline, CDR1 is SNHLY and CDR2 is FYNNEI. The CDR3 sequence: CASRDLEGQPQHF. The CDR3 nucleotides are TGTGCCAGCAGGGACCTGGAAGGTCAGCCCCAGCATTTT.

In its sample, this clonotype was seen once. A much bigger clone sits one base away, suggesting this may be a read error. The chain carries TRBV12-3 or TRBV12-4 and TRBJ1-5, with D possibly being TRBD1 (6 bases). The CDR3 is 15 amino acids. The germline V and J ends were trimmed by 1 base and 5 bases, with 12 bases remaining between them. The CDR3 coding sequence is TGTGCCAGCAGTTTAGAGGGGGGCAGGTATCAGCCCCAGCATTTT. This translates into CASSLEGGRYQPQHF.

This chain links TRBV12-5 with TRBJ1-5; maybe TRBD1 (5 bases). Germline CDR1 reads LGHNT; CDR2 reads FRNRAP. V was clipped by 3 bases and J by 4 bases, with 13 bases between them. This CDR3 comprises 15 residues. CDR3 residues: CASGFQGRENQPQHF. The CDR3 DNA sequence: TGTGCTAGTGGTTTCCAGGGACGGGAGAATCAGCCCCAGCATTTT.

This clonotype was seen a single time. The genes are TRBV7-3 and TRBJ1-4; TRBD1 matches at 7 bases. Germline lookup yields CDR1 SGHTA and CDR2 FQGTGA. Germline trimming cut 6 bases from V and 0 bases from J; bases unmatched to any gene: 7. The CDR3 spans 16 residues. CDR3 in amino acids: CASREFGQATNEKLFF. CDR3 nucleotide sequence: TGTGCCAGCAGGGAATTCGGACAGGCAACTAATGAAAAACTGTTTTTT.

On this clonotype itself: The junction does not match germline at one end; this may be a read error. This chain uses TRBV19 with TRBJ1-2, with D unresolved. The CDR3 covers 14 residues. The germline V gene encodes CDR1 LNHDA and CDR2 SQIVND (reference sequence). The CDR3 region is CACSEQSTNYGYTF. In DNA form, the CDR3 reads TGTGCCTGTAGTGAACAAAGCACCAACTATGGCTACACCTTC. Supplemented by reference TRBV19 and TRBJ1-2, the full variable domain reads DGGITQSPKYLFRKEGQNVTLSCEQNLNHDAMYWYRQDPGQGLRLIYYSQIVNDFQKGDIAEGYSVSREKKESFPLTVTSAQKNPTAFYLCACSEQSTNYGYTFGSGTRLTVV.

This clonotype was seen more than once but under ten times. DNA of the CDR3: TGCAGCGTTGAAATCTGGACTAACCTGAACTACGAGCAGTACTTC. It yields the protein CSVEIWTNLNYEQYF. The chain links TRBV29-1 to TRBJ2-7; perhaps TRBD2 as D (6 bases). The V end lost 2 bases, the J end lost 3 bases, and 17 bases lay between the germline ends. Germline CDR1 reads SQVTM; CDR2 reads ANQGSEA. The CDR3 consists of 15 residues.

The chain has TRBV6-5 and TRBJ1-5; D not resolved. The germline V gene encodes CDR1 MNHEY and CDR2 SVGAGI. This CDR3 is built from 13 residues. Trimming took off 6 bases at V and 4 bases at J, with 10 bases between the two ends. CDR3 coding DNA: TGTGCCAGCAGGCCGACGGTAAATCAGCCCCAGCATTTT. Translating it yields CASRPTVNQPQHF.

This chain connects TRBV24-1 to TRBJ2-3; 9 positions match TRBD2. The V and J ends lost 5 bases and 2 bases, in that order; junction bases with no gene match: 7. The CDR3 covers 16 residues. CDR1 and CDR2 (germline): KGHDR, SFDVKD. The CDR3 here is CATSGAAGGLTDTQYF. CDR3 DNA sequence: TGTGCCACCAGTGGGGCAGCGGGGGGCCTCACAGATACGCAGTATTTT.

This clonotype was observed a few times. The genes are TRBV7-9 and TRBJ2-7; D call uncertain. V lost 6 bases and J lost 0, with 12 bases in between. The CDR3 contains 14 residues. CDR1 is SEHNR, CDR2 FQNEAQ, per germline (reference sequence). CDR3 DNA sequence: TGTGCCAGCAGTTTCTACATCGGCTCCTACGAGCAGTACTTC. This translates into CASSFYIGSYEQYF.

A note on this clonotype: The junction differs from germline at one of its ends, possibly a read error. This rearrangement joins TRBV6-4 to TRBJ1-2; perhaps TRBD1 as D (5 bases). Per the germline V gene, CDR1 is MRHNA and CDR2 is SNTAGT. The CDR3 is made up of 13 amino acids. CDR3 amino acids: CASSYSAGDGYTF. The CDR3 nucleotides are TGTGCCAGCAGTTACTCGGCGGGGGATGGCTACACCTTC.

This clonotype was seen a handful of times. The gene calls are TRBV19 and TRBJ1-2; D not resolved. Germline CDR1 and CDR2: LNHDA and SQIVND (reference sequence). The CDR3 covers 12 residues. The V gene lost 9 bases and the J gene lost 7 bases, with 15 bases spanning the gap. The CDR3 region has the DNA TGTGCCAGCGTACCAGGAGAAGGTGGCTACACCTTC. This gives the protein CASVPGEGGYTF.

Concerning this clonotype itself: One end of the junction varies from germline; a read error may be responsible. The genes are TRBV24-1 and TRBJ2-7; 9 bases agree with TRBD2. Looked up from germline, CDR1 is KGHDR and CDR2 is SFDVKD. The CDR3 runs to 15 residues. The chain's CDR3 is CASSYSASGVEQQYF. In DNA form, the CDR3 reads TGTGCCAGCAGTTACTCGGCTAGCGGGGTAGAACAGCAGTACTTC.

This chain links TRBV6-5 with TRBJ1-2; D is ambiguous. This CDR3 region has 14 residues. Trimming took 6 bases from V and 3 from J, leaving 14 bases between them. Germline loops: CDR1 MNHEY, CDR2 SVGAGI. CDR3 amino acids: CASRAPPPDYGYTF. The CDR3 DNA reads as TGTGCCAGCAGGGCACCCCCCCCAGACTATGGCTACACCTTC.

This rearrangement joins TRBV12-3 or TRBV12-4 to TRBJ2-7; 7 bases match TRBD1. This CDR3 spans 14 amino acids. After removal of 5 bases from V and 0 bases from J, the junction contained 4 bases not matched to a gene. The DNA of the CDR3 is TGTGCCAGCAGTCCCTGGGACAGCTCCTACGAGCAGTACTTC. Translating it yields CASSPWDSSYEQYF.

This chain links TRBV2 with TRBJ2-5; tentative D call: TRBD2 (5 bases). The end of the DNA aligns better with TRBJ2-1, so the J call may be wrong. This CDR3 has 14 residues. Per germline, CDR1 SNHLY and CDR2 FYNNEI. CDR3 in DNA: TGTGCCAGCAGTGAAGCTTTCCTAGCAAATGAGCAGTTCTTC. Protein sequence: CASSEAFLANEQFF.

V is TRBV7-9 and J is TRBJ2-7; 8 bases are shared with TRBD1. This CDR3 is 16 amino acids long. The germline V gene encodes CDR1 SEHNR and CDR2 FQNEAQ (reference sequence). V was pared by 5 bases and J by 4 bases, with 13 bases of the junction left unmatched. CDR3 amino acids: CASSPGQGEILYEQYF. In nucleotides, the CDR3 is TGTGCCAGCAGCCCTGGACAGGGCGAGATATTATACGAGCAGTACTTC.

This clonotype has just one count. This chain links TRBV7-2 with TRBJ1-6; D remains unclear. The CDR3 is made up of 14 amino acids. V was clipped by 8 bases and J by 0 bases, with 8 bases between them. Germline V gene sequence: CDR1 SGHTA, CDR2 FQGNSA. The CDR3 region is CASLGSSYNSPLHF. Here the CDR3 DNA reads TGTGCCAGCTTAGGGAGCTCCTATAATTCACCCCTCCACTTT.

The chain employs TRBV14 and TRBJ1-1; TRBD1 matches 7 bases. From germline, CDR1 is SGHDN and CDR2 FVKESK. V shed 0 bases and J 0 bases; nucleotides not matched to a gene: 13. CDR3 length: 19 amino acids. In nucleotides, the CDR3 is TGTGCCAGCAGCCAAGACCAAGTAGGGACAGAAAAAGTGAACACTGAAGCTTTCTTT. This translates into CASSQDQVGTEKVNTEAFF.

The gene calls are TRBV28 and TRBJ2-7; 7 bases match TRBD2. With V trimmed by 5 bases and J by 9 bases, 13 bases remained unmatched. CDR3 length: 14 amino acids. Germline assignment: CDR1 MDHEN and CDR2 SYDVKM. The CDR3 protein is CASSPALGGDAQYF. For the CDR3, the DNA is TGTGCCAGCAGTCCCGCGTTGGGGGGGGACGCGCAGTACTTC.

There are many counts of this clonotype. The CDR3 nucleotides read TGCGCCAGCACCGGGACCCTCGAGCAGTACTTC. The encoded protein is CASTGTLEQYF. The V call is TRBV10-2, the J call TRBJ2-7; tentatively, D is TRBD1 or TRBD2 (5 bases each). The CDR3 runs to 11 residues. Germline CDR1 is WSHSY and CDR2 is SAAADI. Trimming cost V 7 bases and J 6 bases, with 10 bases left between them.

This sequence joins TRBV6-5 and TRBJ1-1; D gene uncertain. Germline CDR1 is MNHEY and CDR2 is SVGAGI. V was shortened by 2 bases and J by 1 base, with 11 bases between the two germline ends. The CDR3 has 15 residues. The CDR3 DNA reads TGTGCCAGCAGTTACGGGGTTTTCGGGAACACTGAAGCTTTCTTT. This codes for CASSYGVFGNTEAFF.

A word on this clonotype: At one end the junction does not follow the germline gene, possibly because of a read error. The gene calls are TRBV7-2 and TRBJ1-2; the match to TRBD1 covers 7 bases. This CDR3 region has 14 residues. Per the germline V gene, CDR1 is SGHTA and CDR2 is FQGNSA. In nucleotides, the CDR3 is TGCGCCAGCAGCCAAGCGACAGGGTCCTATGGCTACACCTTC. It specifies CASSQATGSYGYTF.

This clonotype was seen at least ten times. The chain combines TRBV12-3 or TRBV12-4 with TRBJ1-4, with D unresolved. V lost 7 bases, J lost 7 bases, and 16 bases lay in between. The CDR3 has 14 residues. CDR3 sequence: CASTRLVPSEKLFF. CDR3 sequence (DNA): TGTGCCAGCACCCGGTTGGTTCCGAGTGAAAAACTGTTTTTT.

This clonotype turned up a few times. Since a much larger clone is just one base distant, this may be a read error. Since no conserved phenylalanine or tryptophan closes the CDR3, a read error is the likely cause. The chain joins TRBV29-1 to TRBJ1-2; D call uncertain. This CDR3 has 15 residues. Germline lookup yields CDR1 SQVTM and CDR2 ANQGSEA. Trimming pared 7 bases from V and 0 bases from J, leaving 18 bases between. The DNA for the CDR3 is TGCAGCGCAGCCTCCCAACTCGGAGCTAACTATGGCTACACCCTC. Encoded protein: CSAASQLGANYGYTL.

This clonotype was counted between two and nine times. The chain uses TRBV13 and TRBJ1-4; weak D call: TRBD1 (5 bases). This CDR3 region has 15 residues. Trimming left V 2 bases short and J 13 bases short, with 20 bases between. Germline lookup yields CDR1 PRHDT and CDR2 FYEKMQ (reference sequence). The CDR3, as DNA: TGTGCCAGCAGCTTAAGTTTCGGACAACCTGGGCGACTGTTTTTT. Translated, it gives CASSLSFGQPGRLFF. The variable domain in full, completed from reference TRBV13 and TRBJ1-4, reads AAGVIQSPRHLIKEKRETATLKCYPIPRHDTVYWYQQGPGQDPQFLISFYEKMQSDKGSIPDRFSAQQFSDYHSELNMSSLELGDSALYFCASSLSFGQPGRLFFGSGTQLSVL.

The chain has TRBV7-9 and TRBJ2-7, with D unclear. The V end lost 4 bases, the J end lost 3 bases, and 10 bases lay between the germline ends. CDR3 size: 13 residues. Germline V CDR1 and CDR2: SEHNR, FQNEAQ (reference sequence). The CDR3, as DNA: TGTGCCAGCAGCTCAGACTGGGACTACGAGCAGTACTTC. Translated, it gives CASSSDWDYEQYF.

The J gene is TRBJ2-5, the V gene TRBV12-3 or TRBV12-4; 7 bases are shared with TRBD1. The CDR3 has 15 residues. The J segment lost 2 bases and the V segment lost 5 bases, leaving 8 bases of the junction unmatched. CDR3 loop: CASSEQGIRQETQYF. For the CDR3, the DNA is TGTGCCAGCAGTGAACAGGGGATACGACAAGAGACCCAGTACTTC.

J is TRBJ2-2 and V is TRBV9; D might be TRBD2 (5 bases). The CDR3 is 16 amino acids. CDR1 and CDR2 from the germline V gene are SGDLS and YYNGEE. The germline V and J ends were trimmed by 4 bases and 4 bases, with 17 bases remaining between them. The CDR3 region is CASSQLSGYGTGELFF. The CDR3 DNA follows: TGTGCCAGCAGCCAACTTTCGGGGTATGGCACCGGGGAGCTGTTTTTT.